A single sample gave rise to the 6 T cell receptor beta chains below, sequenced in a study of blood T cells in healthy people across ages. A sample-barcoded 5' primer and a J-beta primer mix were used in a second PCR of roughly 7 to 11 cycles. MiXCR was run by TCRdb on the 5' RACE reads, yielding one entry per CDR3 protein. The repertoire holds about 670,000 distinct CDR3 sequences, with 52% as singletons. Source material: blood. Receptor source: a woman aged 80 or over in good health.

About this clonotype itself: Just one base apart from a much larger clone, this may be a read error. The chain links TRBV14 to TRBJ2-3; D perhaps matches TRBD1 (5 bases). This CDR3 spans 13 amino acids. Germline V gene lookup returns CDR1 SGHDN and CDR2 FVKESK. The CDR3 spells CASSRASTGTQYF. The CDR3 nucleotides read TGTGCCAGCAGCCGGGCCTCCACAGGTACGCAGTATTTT. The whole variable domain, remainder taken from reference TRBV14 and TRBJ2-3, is EAGVTQFPSHSVIEKGQTVTLRCDPISGHDNLYWYRRVMGKEIKFLLHFVKESKQDESGMPNNRFLAERTGGTYSTLKVQPAELEDSGVYFCASSRASTGTQYFGPGTRLTVL.

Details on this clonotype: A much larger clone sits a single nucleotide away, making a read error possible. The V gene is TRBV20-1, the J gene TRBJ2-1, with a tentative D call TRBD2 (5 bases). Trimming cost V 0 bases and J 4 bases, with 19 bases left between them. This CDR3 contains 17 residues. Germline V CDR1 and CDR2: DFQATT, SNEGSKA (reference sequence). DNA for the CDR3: TGCAGTGCTAGAGATTTTACAGTGAAGGACTCTTACAATGAGCAGTTCTTC. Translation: CSARDFTVKDSYNEQFF.

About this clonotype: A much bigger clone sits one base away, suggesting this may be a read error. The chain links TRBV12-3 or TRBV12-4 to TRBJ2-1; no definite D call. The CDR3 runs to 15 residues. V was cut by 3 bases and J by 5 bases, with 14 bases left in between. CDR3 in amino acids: CASSFGQAFDNEQFF. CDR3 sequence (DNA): TGTGCCAGCAGTTTCGGTCAGGCCTTCGACAATGAGCAGTTCTTC.

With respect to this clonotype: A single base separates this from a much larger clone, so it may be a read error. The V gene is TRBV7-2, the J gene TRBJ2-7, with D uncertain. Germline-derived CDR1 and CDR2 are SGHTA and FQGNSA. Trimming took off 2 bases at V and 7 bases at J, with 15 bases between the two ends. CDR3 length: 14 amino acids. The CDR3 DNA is TGTGCCAGCAGCTTACAGAGAACATACAATGAGCAGTACTTC. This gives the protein CASSLQRTYNEQYF.

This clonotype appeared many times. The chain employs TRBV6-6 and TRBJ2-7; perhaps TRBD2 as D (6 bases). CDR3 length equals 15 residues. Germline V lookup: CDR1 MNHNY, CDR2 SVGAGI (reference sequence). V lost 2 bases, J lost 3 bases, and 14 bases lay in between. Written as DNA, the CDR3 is TGTGCCAGCAGTTACGGAGGGGCGGTAAGCTACGAGCAGTACTTC. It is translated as CASSYGGAVSYEQYF.

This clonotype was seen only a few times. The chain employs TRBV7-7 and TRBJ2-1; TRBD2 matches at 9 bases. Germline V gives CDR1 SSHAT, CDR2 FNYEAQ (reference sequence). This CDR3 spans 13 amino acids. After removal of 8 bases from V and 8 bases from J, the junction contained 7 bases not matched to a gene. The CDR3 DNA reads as TGTGCCAGCGCGAGAGCGGGAGGATATGAGCAGTTCTTC. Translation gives CASARAGGYEQFF.